A selection of T cell receptor beta chains follows, all from one sample in a study of T-cell reconstitution after alpha-beta-depleted transplantation in children. TCRdb re-derived calls from the PCR reads in MiXCR, one entry per CDR3 protein. The sample includes around 580,000 distinct CDR3 sequences, approximately 30% of them seen just once. Specimen: PBMCs, collected before TCRalphabeta/CD19-depleted stem cell transplant. The receptor set was obtained from a boy younger than two with Wiskott-Aldrich syndrome, due to receive a stem cell transplant. Each CDR3 is given with its conserved first and last residue. A D gene is named only where the DNA matches it firmly. The listing skips clone size in some rows; elsewhere it reads once, few, many or a size class.

14	few	-	TRBV3-1	TRBJ1-4	CASSPQGANEKLFF	TGTGCCAGCAGCCCCCAGGGAGCTAATGAAAAACTGTTTTTT
12	many	TRBD1	TRBV29-1	TRBJ2-1	CSGDRYLNEQFF	TGCAGCGGGGACAGATATCTCAATGAGCAGTTCTTC
13	-	-	TRBV29-1	TRBJ2-6	CSVDSSGANVLTF	TGCAGCGTTGACAGTTCTGGGGCCAACGTCCTGACTTTC
14	-	-	TRBV2	TRBJ2-7	CASRTTPGAYEQYF	TGTGCCAGCAGGACAACCCCGGGGGCCTACGAGCAGTACTTC
16	-	TRBD1	TRBV5-5	TRBJ2-1	CASTLDRDRGWNEQFF	TGTGCCAGCACCTTGGATAGGGACAGGGGGTGGAATGAGCAGTTCTTC
14	-	-	TRBV21-1	TRBJ1-4	CASIDSYDREKLFF	TGTGCCAGCATTGACAGCTACGACAGGGAAAAACTGTTTTTT
14	few	-	TRBV7-2	TRBJ2-5	CASSYGSLTETQYF	TGTGCCAGCAGTTACGGGAGTTTGACAGAGACCCAGTACTTC
13	few	-	TRBV20-1	TRBJ1-3	CSARAVSGNTIYF	TGCAGTGCGCGGGCCGTCTCTGGAAACACCATATATTTT
15	few	-	TRBV5-1	TRBJ2-7	CASSGGGGSSYEQYF	TGCGCCAGCAGCGGAGGGGGTGGGAGCTCCTACGAGCAGTACTTC
14	few	-	TRBV6-1	TRBJ1-4	CASKTEGGGEKLFF	TGTGCCAGCAAAACAGAGGGGGGCGGGGAAAAACTGTTTTTT